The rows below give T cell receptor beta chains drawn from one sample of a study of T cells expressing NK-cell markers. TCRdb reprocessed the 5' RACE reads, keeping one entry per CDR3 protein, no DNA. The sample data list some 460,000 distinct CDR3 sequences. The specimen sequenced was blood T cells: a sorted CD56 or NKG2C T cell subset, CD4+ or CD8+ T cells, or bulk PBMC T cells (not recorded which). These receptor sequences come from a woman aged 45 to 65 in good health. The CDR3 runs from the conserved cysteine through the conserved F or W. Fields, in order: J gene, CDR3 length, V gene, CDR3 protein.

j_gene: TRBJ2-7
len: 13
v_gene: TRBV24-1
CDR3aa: CATSGGLVHEQYF

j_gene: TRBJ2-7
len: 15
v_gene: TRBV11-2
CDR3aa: CASSPVRGKTYEQYF

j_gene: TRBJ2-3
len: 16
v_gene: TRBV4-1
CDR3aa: CASSRPGQSQKDTQYF

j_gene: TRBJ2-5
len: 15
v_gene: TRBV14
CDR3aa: CASSQAYRREETQYF

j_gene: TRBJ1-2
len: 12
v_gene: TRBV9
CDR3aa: CASSEPSDGYTF

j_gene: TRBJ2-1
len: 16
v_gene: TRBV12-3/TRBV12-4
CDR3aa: CALQPASGRQNNEQFF

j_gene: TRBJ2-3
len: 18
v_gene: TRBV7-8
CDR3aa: CASSLLVGLAGNTDTQYF

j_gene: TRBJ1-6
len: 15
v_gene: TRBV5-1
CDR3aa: CASSLAGERRSPLHF

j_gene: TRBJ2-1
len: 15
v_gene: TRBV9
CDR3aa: CASSEGLAVYNEQFF

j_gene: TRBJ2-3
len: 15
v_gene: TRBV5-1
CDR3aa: CASRRSGPTTDTQYF

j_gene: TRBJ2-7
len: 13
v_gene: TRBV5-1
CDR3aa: CASSKGLRYEQYF

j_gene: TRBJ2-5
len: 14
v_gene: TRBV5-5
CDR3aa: CASSFGTVQETQYF

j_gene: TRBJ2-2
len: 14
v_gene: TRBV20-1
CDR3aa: CSARVGLGTGELFF

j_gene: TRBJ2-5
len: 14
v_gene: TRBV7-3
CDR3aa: CASSLGTRMETQYF